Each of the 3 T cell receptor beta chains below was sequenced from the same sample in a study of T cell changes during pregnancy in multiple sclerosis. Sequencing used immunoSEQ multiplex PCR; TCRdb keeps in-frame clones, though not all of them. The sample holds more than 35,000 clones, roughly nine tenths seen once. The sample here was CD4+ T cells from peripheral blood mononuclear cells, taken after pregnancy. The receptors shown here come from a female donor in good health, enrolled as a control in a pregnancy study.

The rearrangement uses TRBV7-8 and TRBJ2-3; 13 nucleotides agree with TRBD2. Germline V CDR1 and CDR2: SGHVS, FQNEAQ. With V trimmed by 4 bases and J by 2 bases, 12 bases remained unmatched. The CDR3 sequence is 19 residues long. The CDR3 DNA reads TGTGCCAGCAGCTCCCTACTAGCGGGAGGGCCGAGGCCCACAGATACGCAGTATTTT. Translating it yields CASSSLLAGGPRPTDTQYF.

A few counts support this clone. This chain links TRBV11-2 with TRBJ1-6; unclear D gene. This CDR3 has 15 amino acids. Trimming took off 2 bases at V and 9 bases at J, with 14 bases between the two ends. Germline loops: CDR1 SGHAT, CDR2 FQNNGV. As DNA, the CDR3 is TGTGCCAGCAGCTTAAAAGCCGGGAGCCTTTCACCCCTCCACTTT. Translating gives CASSLKAGSLSPLHF.

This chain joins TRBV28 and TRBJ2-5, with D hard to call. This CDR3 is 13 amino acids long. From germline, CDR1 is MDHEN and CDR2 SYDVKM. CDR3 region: CAITGRNQETQYF. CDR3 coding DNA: TGTGCGATAACCGGCAGGAATCAAGAGACCCAGTACTTC.